The 22 T cell receptor beta chains presented below share a single source sample, sequenced in a study of T cells in tuberculosis. Sorting used thawed, overnight-rested PBMC stained with anti-CD3, a viability dye and GMM-loaded CD1B tetramer. C32 glucose monomycolate from Rhodococcus equi was loaded onto the CD1B tetramers. The method was immunoSEQ multiplex PCR; TCRdb's version includes in-frame clones alone and lacks a portion of them. The sample includes more than 70,000 clones, roughly 93% of them seen just once. The sequenced sample was CD1b-GMM tetramer-negative cells sorted from PBMCs. The receptors here all came from an adult woman with latent tuberculosis.

The chain carries TRBV2 and TRBJ1-6; D not resolved. V was pared by 8 bases and J by 0 bases, with 14 bases between. The CDR3 loop spans 16 amino acids. Germline V CDR1 and CDR2: SNHLY, FYNNEI. The CDR3 DNA follows: TGTGCCAGCCACGGCCCAAGGAGCTCCTATAATTCACCCCTCCACTTT. It translates to CASHGPRSSYNSPLHF.

V and J are TRBV5-1 and TRBJ2-5, with TRBD1 matching 8 bases. Germline V lookup: CDR1 SGHRS, CDR2 YFSETQ. Trimming cost V 4 bases and J 1 base; bases outside gene matches: 9. The CDR3 has 16 amino acids. CDR3: CASSPLTGVRQETQYF. DNA of the CDR3: TGCGCCAGCAGCCCACTGACAGGGGTCCGCCAAGAGACCCAGTACTTC.

The chain combines TRBV5-6 with TRBJ1-2; a possible D gene is TRBD1 (5 bases). The ends were cut back, 0 bases at V and 7 bases at J, with 13 bases in the middle. There are 14 residues in the CDR3. CDR1 and CDR2 (germline): SGHDT, YYEEEE. The CDR3 nucleotides read TGTGCCAGCAGCTTGGCCCAGGGCTTTTTTGGCTACACCTTC. As protein: CASSLAQGFFGYTF.

The CDR3 sequence: CASSHSRGKGLNTEAFF. CDR3 in DNA: TGCGCCAGCAGCCACAGCAGGGGGAAAGGTCTGAACACTGAAGCTTTCTTT. The rearrangement uses TRBV4-1 and TRBJ1-1; TRBD1 agrees at 7 bases. Germline assignment: CDR1 MGHRA and CDR2 YSYEKL. The CDR3 extends over 17 amino acids. The junction had 10 bases not matched to a gene; V was cut back by 3 bases and J by 0 bases.

This chain connects TRBV9 to TRBJ1-4; D perhaps matches TRBD1 (5 bases). The CDR3 covers 15 residues. Germline V gene data show CDR1 as SGDLS and CDR2 as YYNGEE. Trimming took off 0 bases at V and 3 bases at J, with 9 bases between the two ends. The CDR3 DNA reads TGTGCCAGCAGCGTAGATGGGACTTCTAATGAAAAACTGTTTTTT. This codes for CASSVDGTSNEKLFF.

This clone was counted only a few times. CDR3 coding DNA: TGTGCCAGCAGCACCGAGAATTATGGTGAAAAACTGTTTTTT. It encodes CASSTENYGEKLFF. The chain carries TRBV9 and TRBJ1-4; D uncertain. CDR3 size: 14 residues. V was pared by 4 bases and J by 7 bases, with 14 bases between. The germline V gene has CDR1 SGDLS and CDR2 YYNGEE.

This chain joins TRBV6-6 and TRBJ2-5, with D maybe TRBD1 (6 bases). Trimming removed 2 bases from V and 4 bases from J, with 14 bases in between. Germline V gene lookup returns CDR1 MNHNY and CDR2 SVGAGI (reference sequence). This CDR3 contains 15 residues. The CDR3 region has the DNA TGTGCCAGCAGTTACCTCCGGACAGCCCCAGAGACCCAGTACTTC. Translating gives CASSYLRTAPETQYF.

The chain recombines TRBV18 with TRBJ1-1; D call uncertain. V was shortened by 0 bases and J by 5 bases, with 10 bases between the two germline ends. This CDR3 comprises 14 residues. Germline CDR1 reads KGHSH; CDR2 reads LQKENI. The CDR3 bases are TGTGCCAGCTCACCACCACGGTACTCGACTGAAGCTTTCTTT. Its protein product is CASSPPRYSTEAFF. Supplemented by reference TRBV18 and TRBJ1-1, the full variable domain reads NAGVMQNPRHLVRRRGQEARLRCSPMKGHSHVYWYRQLPEEGLKFMVYLQKENIIDESGMPKERFSAEFPKEGPSILRIQQVVRGDSAAYFCASSPPRYSTEAFFGQGTRLTVV.

The rearrangement joins TRBV13 to TRBJ2-5; 10 bases line up with TRBD1. The CDR3 contains 16 residues. The ends lost 1 base at V and 3 bases at J; junction bases unmatched: 5. CDR1 PRHDT and CDR2 FYEKMQ come from the germline V gene (reference sequence). The CDR3 reads CASSLVGTGEEETQYF. CDR3 DNA sequence: TGTGCCAGCAGCTTAGTTGGGACAGGGGAAGAAGAGACCCAGTACTTC.

V is TRBV18 and J is TRBJ1-5; D possibly corresponds to TRBD1 (6 bases). V was shortened by 8 bases and J by 1 base, with 9 bases between the two germline ends. Germline V CDR1 and CDR2: KGHSH, LQKENI. This CDR3 is built from 13 residues. Written as DNA, the CDR3 is TGTGCCAGCGCGGGGGGCAGCAATCAGCCCCAGCATTTT. Translating it yields CASAGGSNQPQHF. The entire variable domain, with the rest obtained from reference TRBV18 and TRBJ1-5, is as follows: NAGVMQNPRHLVRRRGQEARLRCSPMKGHSHVYWYRQLPEEGLKFMVYLQKENIIDESGMPKERFSAEFPKEGPSILRIQQVVRGDSAAYFCASAGGSNQPQHFGDGTRLSIL.

This clone was counted a single time. The chain employs TRBV7-8 and TRBJ2-3, with 7 bases lining up with TRBD1. This CDR3 region has 15 residues. Germline V gene lookup returns CDR1 SGHVS and CDR2 FQNEAQ. The V segment lost 6 bases and the J segment 1 base; nucleotides outside the gene matches: 7. The CDR3 DNA reads TGTGCCAGCAGTCCCGGGACAGTGCGCACAGATACGCAGTATTTT. Translated: CASSPGTVRTDTQYF.

The V and J genes are TRBV19 and TRBJ2-5; TRBD1 matches at 10 bases. The DNA end favors TRBJ2-7, so the J call may be wrong. This CDR3 spans 13 amino acids. Germline V CDR1 and CDR2: LNHDA, SQIVND (reference sequence). The CDR3 region has the DNA TGTGCCAGCCAGGGACAGGGGTTTTACGAGCAGTACTTC. This sequence encodes CASQGQGFYEQYF.

In this sample, this clone turned up once. The chain links TRBV2 to TRBJ2-1; TRBD2 matches 9 bases. This CDR3 comprises 13 residues. CDR1 and CDR2 (germline): SNHLY, FYNNEI. The trim removed 10 bases at V and 6 bases at J, leaving 7 bases unmatched. This chain's CDR3 is CAKTGLAINEQFF. The DNA of the CDR3 is TGTGCCAAGACGGGACTAGCCATCAATGAGCAGTTCTTC.

This CDR3 is CASSLVASGGAGKTQYF. The CDR3 DNA is TGCGCCAGCAGCTTGGTTGCTAGCGGGGGGGCCGGAAAGACCCAGTACTTC. The chain employs TRBV5-1 and TRBJ2-5; 12 bases fit TRBD2. With V trimmed by 0 bases and J by 6 bases, 9 bases remained unmatched. The CDR3 sequence is 17 residues long. The germline gives CDR1 SGHRS, CDR2 YFSETQ.

The gene calls are TRBV5-6 and TRBJ2-3; the match to TRBD2 covers 8 bases. V lost 4 bases, J lost 8 bases, and 15 bases stayed unmatched. The CDR3 runs to 16 residues. CDR1 is SGHDT, CDR2 YYEEEE, per germline. The CDR3 protein is CASSPPRGGLLGTQYF. CDR3 in DNA: TGTGCCAGCAGCCCTCCCCGGGGGGGACTTCTTGGTACGCAGTATTTT.

The chain joins TRBV30 to TRBJ2-5; 9 nucleotides line up with TRBD2. V gave up 1 base and J gave up 4 bases; unmatched junction bases: 4. This CDR3 has 14 amino acids. From germline, CDR1 is GTSNPN and CDR2 SVGIG (reference sequence). In nucleotides, the CDR3 is TGTGCCTGGAGTGGCGGGGGGGCACTAGAGACCCAGTACTTC. It yields the protein CAWSGGGALETQYF. Variable domain in full (rest from reference TRBV30 and TRBJ2-5): SQTIHQWPATLVQPVGSPLSLECTVEGTSNPNLYWYRQAAGRGLQLLFYSVGIGQISSEVPQNLSASRPQDRQFILSSKKLLLSDSGFYLCAWSGGGALETQYFGPGTRLLVL.

This clone was recorded only once. V and J are TRBV5-6 and TRBJ2-1, with D maybe TRBD1 (6 bases). V was pared by 1 base and J by 4 bases, with 12 bases between. CDR1 and CDR2 from the germline V gene are SGHDT and YYEEEE. This CDR3 comprises 15 residues. The DNA of the CDR3 is TGTGCCAGCAGCTTGCGGTGGGGGCGTTACAATGAGCAGTTCTTC. This translates into CASSLRWGRYNEQFF.

The V gene is TRBV5-1, the J gene TRBJ2-7; D is perhaps TRBD2 (6 bases). The CDR3 has 14 amino acids. Trimming took 4 bases from V and 3 from J, leaving 14 bases between them. CDR1 is SGHRS, CDR2 YFSETQ, per germline. The CDR3 DNA is TGCGCCAGCAGCCCGGAGGGTCTGCGCTACGAGCAGTACTTC. Protein: CASSPEGLRYEQYF.

The chain is built from TRBV7-3 and TRBJ2-5; 15 nucleotides match TRBD2. This CDR3 is built from 14 residues. Germline V lookup: CDR1 SGHTA, CDR2 FQGTGA. V shed 5 bases and J 7 bases; nucleotides not matched to a gene: 2. Here the CDR3 DNA reads TGTGCCAGCAGCCCGGGACTAGCGGGGGGGACCCAGTACTTC. Translating gives CASSPGLAGGTQYF.

This chain uses TRBV12-1 with TRBJ2-5; TRBD2 is the table's D call, not checked against the DNA. TRBV12-1 is a recognized pseudogene. The CDR3 contains 14 residues. The CDR3 sequence is CASSKKRTQETQYF. DNA of the CDR3: TGTGCCAGCAGCAAAAAGCGGACCCAAGAGACCCAGTACTTC.

This clone has more than one count but fewer than ten. The V gene is TRBV5-1, the J gene TRBJ2-5, with a tentative D call TRBD1 (6 bases). V dropped 4 bases and J dropped 1 base, with 17 bases sitting between them. The CDR3 spans 16 residues. The germline CDR1 and CDR2 sequences are SGHRS and YFSETQ. The CDR3 DNA reads TGCGCCAGCAGCATAGGGCCGACAGGCGGCCAAGAGACCCAGTACTTC. Residues: CASSIGPTGGQETQYF.

The rearrangement joins TRBV11-2 to TRBJ2-5; 7 positions match TRBD1. CDR1 is SGHAT, CDR2 FQNNGV, per germline. CDR3 length: 14 residues. J lost 5 bases, V lost 7 bases, and 10 bases had no gene match. Written as DNA, the CDR3 is TGTGCCAGCAACAACCGGGGACAGTGGGAGACCCAGTACTTC. It translates to CASNNRGQWETQYF.